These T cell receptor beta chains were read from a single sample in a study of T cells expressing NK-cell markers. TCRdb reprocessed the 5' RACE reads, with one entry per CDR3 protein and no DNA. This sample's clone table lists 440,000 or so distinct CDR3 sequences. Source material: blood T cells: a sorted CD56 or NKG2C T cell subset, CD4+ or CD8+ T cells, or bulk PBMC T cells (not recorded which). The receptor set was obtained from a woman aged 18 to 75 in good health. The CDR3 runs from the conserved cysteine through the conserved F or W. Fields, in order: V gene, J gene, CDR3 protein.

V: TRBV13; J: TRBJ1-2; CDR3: CASSLITYSNGYTF
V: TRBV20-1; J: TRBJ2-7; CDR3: CSARVGTRYEQYF
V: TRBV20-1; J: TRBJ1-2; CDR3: CSAPLRYGYTF
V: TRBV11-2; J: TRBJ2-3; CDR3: CASSLGSRGSDTQYF
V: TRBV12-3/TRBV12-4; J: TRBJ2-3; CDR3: CASSAARNTQYF
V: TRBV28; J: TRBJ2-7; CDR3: CASSPNTGSNYEQYF
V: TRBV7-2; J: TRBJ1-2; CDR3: CASSLLGPNGYTF
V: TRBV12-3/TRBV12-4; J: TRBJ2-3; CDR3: CASSPGGVRTDTQYF
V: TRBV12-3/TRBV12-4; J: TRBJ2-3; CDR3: CASTGGWTDTQYF
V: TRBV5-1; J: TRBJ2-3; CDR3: CASSLVRASGTSTDTQYF
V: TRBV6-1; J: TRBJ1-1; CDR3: CASSDLGGQGAFF
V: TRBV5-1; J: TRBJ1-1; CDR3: CASSFTGGDFTEAFF
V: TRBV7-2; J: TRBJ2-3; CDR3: CASSLARLAVGADTQYF
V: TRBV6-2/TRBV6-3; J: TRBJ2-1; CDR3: CASSYSISGGDNEQFF
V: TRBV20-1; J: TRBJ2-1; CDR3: CSARKVDEQFF
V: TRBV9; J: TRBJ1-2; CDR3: CASSVEENYGYTF